The 24 T cell receptor beta chains in this list originate from one sample, sequenced in a study of T cell responses to AZD1222 COVID-19 vaccine. TCRdb's table, derived via immunoSEQ multiplex PCR, lists solely in-frame clones and lacks some. The repertoire has about 140,000 clones, 85% to 90% of them found once; the top ten carry 1.5% to 2%. This material consisted of peripheral blood, taken 28 days after the second AZD1222 dose. These receptor sequences come from an adult who received the AZD1222 COVID-19 vaccine.

This sequence joins TRBV3-1 (or the pseudogene TRBV3-2) and TRBJ1-1, with TRBD1 as a possible D gene (6 bases). Germline V gene data show CDR1 as LGHDT and CDR2 as YNNKEL (reference sequence). Trimming stripped 1 base from V and 9 bases from J, with 12 bases between. This CDR3 comprises 13 residues. CDR3: CASSQGRGTQAFF. The CDR3, as DNA: TGTGCCAGCAGCCAAGGTCGCGGGACACAAGCTTTCTTT.

This chain connects TRBV6-6 to TRBJ1-5; D might be TRBD1 (6 bases). There are 15 residues in the CDR3. CDR1 MNHNY and CDR2 SVGAGI come from the germline V gene (reference sequence). The ends were cut back, 7 bases at V and 2 bases at J, with 15 bases in the middle. The chain's CDR3 is CASTARGTGNQPQHF. CDR3 sequence (DNA): TGTGCCAGCACGGCCAGGGGCACGGGCAATCAGCCCCAGCATTTT.

The chain couples TRBV3-1 (or the pseudogene TRBV3-2) to TRBJ1-1; D not certain. Per the germline V gene, CDR1 is LGHDT and CDR2 is YNNKEL (reference sequence). The CDR3 length is 14 residues. V shed 1 base and J shed 0 bases, with 6 bases lying between them. CDR3 DNA: TGTGCCAGCAGCCAAGGGCGTATGAACACTGAAGCTTTCTTT. Protein: CASSQGRMNTEAFF.

Regarding this clone: A read error may account for a junction end that differs from germline. The chain recombines TRBV7-2 with TRBJ2-3; 11 nucleotides align to TRBD2. Germline assignment: CDR1 SGHTA and CDR2 FQGNSA. This CDR3 has 15 residues. CDR3 bases: TGTGCCAGCAGTTTAGAACTAGCGGGAGTAGATACGCAGTATTTT. Its protein is CASSLELAGVDTQYF.

The chain is built from TRBV28 and TRBJ2-7; D may correspond to TRBD1 or TRBD2 (6 bases each). Looked up from germline, CDR1 is MDHEN and CDR2 is SYDVKM. This CDR3 comprises 16 residues. V was trimmed by 3 bases and J by 3 bases, leaving 18 bases between them. The CDR3 DNA reads TGTGCCAGCAGTTTGGTTCTAGGGGGGCTTGGCTACGAGCAGTACTTC. Its protein is CASSLVLGGLGYEQYF.

This chain joins TRBV5-1 and TRBJ1-1, with D possibly TRBD1 on 5 matching bases. V dropped 3 bases and J dropped 1 base, with 7 bases sitting between them. The CDR3 is 13 residues long. Germline V CDR1 and CDR2: SGHRS, YFSETQ. CDR3 DNA: TGCGCCAGCAGCTCCACAGGGAACACTGAAGCTTTCTTT. It encodes CASSSTGNTEAFF.

This sequence joins TRBV30 and TRBJ1-1; D is ambiguous. Germline lookup yields CDR1 GTSNPN and CDR2 SVGIG (reference sequence). V shed 0 bases and J shed 1 base, with 6 bases lying between them. This CDR3 has 13 residues. CDR3 sequence reads: CAWSVRTNTEAFF. CDR3 in DNA: TGTGCCTGGAGTGTCAGGACGAACACTGAAGCTTTCTTT.

This clone has a single count. The V and J genes are TRBV11-2 and TRBJ1-4; D is perhaps TRBD1 (5 bases). The CDR3 has 12 residues. From germline, CDR1 is SGHAT and CDR2 FQNNGV. V shed 4 bases and J shed 7 bases, with 7 bases lying between them. The CDR3 protein is CASSWGGEKLFF. The CDR3 coding sequence is TGTGCCAGCAGCTGGGGGGGTGAAAAACTGTTTTTT.

The rearrangement links TRBV6-2 or TRBV6-3 to TRBJ1-5; D ambiguous. Germline CDR1 is MNHEY and CDR2 is SVGEGT. This CDR3 spans 15 amino acids. V lost 5 bases, J lost 3 bases, and 14 bases lay in between. CDR3 sequence (DNA): TGTGCCAGCAGTCCGCAACCCGGCCTCAATCAGCCCCAGCATTTT. Encoded protein: CASSPQPGLNQPQHF.

This clone has only one observation. The rearrangement joins TRBV21-1 to TRBJ1-5; the table names TRBD1, a call not compared with the DNA. TRBV21-1 is flagged as a pseudogene. The CDR3 runs to 15 residues. CDR3 sequence reads: CASSSRQGANQPQHF. In DNA form, the CDR3 reads TGTGCCAGCAGCAGCCGACAGGGGGCCAATCAGCCCCAGCATTTT.

This clone was seen just once. The V gene is TRBV12-3 or TRBV12-4, the J gene TRBJ1-1; D is ambiguous. Between the trimmed V and J ends, which lost 3 bases and 6 bases, there was a span of 5 bases. The CDR3 runs to 11 residues. The CDR3 reads CASSLSAEAFF. The CDR3 DNA follows: TGTGCCAGCAGTTTGAGTGCTGAAGCTTTCTTT.

In this sample, this clone turned up a few times. This rearrangement joins TRBV4-3 to TRBJ1-5; no clear D gene. CDR1 LGHNA and CDR2 YSLEER come from the germline V gene. This CDR3 has 18 residues. Trimming took off 0 bases at V and 0 bases at J, with 15 bases between the two ends. The CDR3 nucleotides read TGCGCCAGCAGCCAAGATACCCCGGTCATGAATAGCAATCAGCCCCAGCATTTT. Its translation is CASSQDTPVMNSNQPQHF.

CDR3 DNA sequence: TGTGCCAGCAGTGAGGTTCGCGGCTACACCTTC. The encoded protein is CASSEVRGYTF. The chain couples TRBV28 to TRBJ1-2; D gene ambiguous. V was trimmed by 5 bases and J by 8 bases, leaving 9 bases between them. Germline V gene lookup returns CDR1 MDHEN and CDR2 SYDVKM. The CDR3 contains 11 residues.

The rearrangement joins TRBV7-9 to TRBJ2-2, with TRBD1 matching 11 bases. The CDR3 is 16 residues long. J gave up 4 bases and V 6 bases, and 7 bases lay outside the gene matches. Germline V gene lookup returns CDR1 SEHNR and CDR2 FQNEAQ (reference sequence). The CDR3: CASSPRGQGVTGELFF. Here the CDR3 DNA reads TGTGCCAGCAGTCCTCGGGGACAGGGGGTCACCGGGGAGCTGTTTTTT.

V usage is TRBV28 and J usage is TRBJ2-3; 8 bases fit TRBD1. V gave up 6 bases and J gave up 4 bases; unmatched junction bases: 3. This CDR3 has 13 amino acids. Germline-derived CDR1 and CDR2 are MDHEN and SYDVKM. CDR3 amino acids: CASRDRDADTQYF. The CDR3 nucleotides are TGTGCCAGCAGGGACAGGGACGCAGATACGCAGTATTTT.

This rearrangement joins TRBV28 to TRBJ1-2; D possibly corresponds to TRBD1 (6 bases). The CDR3 runs 14 residues. V lost 5 bases to trimming and J lost 8 bases, with 18 bases between them. Germline assignment: CDR1 MDHEN and CDR2 SYDVKM. As DNA, the CDR3 is TGTGCCAGCAGTCAGGGGCAACTCTTTCAGGGCTACACCTTC. As protein: CASSQGQLFQGYTF.

This clone was counted only a few times. V gene TRBV18 combines with J gene TRBJ1-5; no clear D. The germline CDR1 and CDR2 sequences are KGHSH and LQKENI. The CDR3 is 14 residues long. V was clipped by 1 base and J by 5 bases, with 9 bases between them. The DNA of the CDR3 is TGTGCCAGCTCACCACAGGGCACTTATCAGCCCCAGCATTTT. It is translated as CASSPQGTYQPQHF.

The chain has TRBV9 and TRBJ2-5, with 13 positions matching TRBD2. Germline CDR1 reads SGDLS; CDR2 reads YYNGEE. The V gene end was trimmed by 3 bases and the J gene end by 6 bases; junction bases not matched to a gene: 8. The CDR3 spans 16 residues. In DNA, the CDR3 is TGTGCCAGCAGCGCAGGACTAGCGGGAGAATGGAAGACCCAGTACTTC. It specifies CASSAGLAGEWKTQYF.

This clone was picked up a small number of times. The chain employs TRBV18 and TRBJ1-5, with D possibly TRBD1 on 6 matching bases. V was shortened by 4 bases and J by 2 bases, with 12 bases between the two germline ends. CDR3 length: 15 amino acids. Germline CDR1 and CDR2: KGHSH and LQKENI. The CDR3 is CASSQTGRGNQPQHF. The CDR3 region has the DNA TGTGCCAGCTCACAAACAGGGAGGGGCAATCAGCCCCAGCATTTT.

This clone was seen once. The genes are TRBV6-5 and TRBJ1-1; D remains ambiguous. V lost 0 bases and J lost 9, with 5 bases in between. The CDR3 is made up of 11 amino acids. Germline V CDR1 and CDR2: MNHEY, SVGAGI. The CDR3 sequence: CASSYSKKAFF. The CDR3 nucleotides are TGTGCCAGCAGTTACTCGAAAAAAGCTTTCTTT.

This chain joins TRBV7-3 and TRBJ2-1; TRBD1 is a possible D gene (5 bases). The CDR3 contains 15 residues. Trimming took 1 base from V and 5 from J, leaving 12 bases between them. The germline V gene encodes CDR1 SGHTA and CDR2 FQGTGA. The CDR3 spells CASSLSPGKNNEQFF. The DNA for the CDR3 is TGTGCCAGCAGCTTAAGTCCAGGGAAAAACAATGAGCAGTTCTTC.

This chain uses TRBV5-1 with TRBJ1-2; 7 bases align to TRBD1. With V trimmed by 1 base and J by 8 bases, 11 bases remained unmatched. The CDR3 is 15 residues long. Germline CDR1 is SGHRS and CDR2 is YFSETQ. CDR3 loop: CASSLQTTGANGYTF. CDR3 sequence (DNA): TGCGCCAGCAGCTTGCAAACCACAGGGGCTAACGGCTACACCTTC.

The rearrangement uses TRBV6-5 and TRBJ1-4, with 10 nucleotides matching TRBD1. CDR1 is MNHEY, CDR2 SVGAGI, per germline. CDR3 length equals 14 residues. Trimming took 5 bases from V and 6 from J; bases not matched to a gene: 3. Written as DNA, the CDR3 is TGTGCCAGCAGTACCGGGACAGGGGATGAAAAACTGTTTTTT. It codes for CASSTGTGDEKLFF.

CDR3 DNA: TGTGCCTGGATGGGTAGGGATGGAAACACCATATATTTT. Translation gives CAWMGRDGNTIYF. The genes are TRBV30 and TRBJ1-3, with unresolved D. V lost 4 bases, J lost 3 bases, and 10 bases lay in between. This CDR3 has 13 amino acids. The germline gives CDR1 GTSNPN, CDR2 SVGIG (reference sequence).